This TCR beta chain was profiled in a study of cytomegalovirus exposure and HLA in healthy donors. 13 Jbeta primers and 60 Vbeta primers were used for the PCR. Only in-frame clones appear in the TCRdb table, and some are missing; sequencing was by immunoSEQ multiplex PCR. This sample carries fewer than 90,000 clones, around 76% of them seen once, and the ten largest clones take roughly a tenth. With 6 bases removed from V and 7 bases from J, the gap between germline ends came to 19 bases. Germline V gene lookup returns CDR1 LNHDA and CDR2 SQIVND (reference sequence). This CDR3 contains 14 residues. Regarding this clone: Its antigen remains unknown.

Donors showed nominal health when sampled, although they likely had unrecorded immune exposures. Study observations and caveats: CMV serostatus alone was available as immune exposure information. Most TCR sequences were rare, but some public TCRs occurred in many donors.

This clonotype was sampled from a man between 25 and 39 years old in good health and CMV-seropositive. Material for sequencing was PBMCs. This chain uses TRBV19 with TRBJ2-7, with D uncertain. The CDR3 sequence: CASSPWAPSPEQYF. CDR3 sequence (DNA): TGTGCCAGTAGCCCCTGGGCTCCTTCGCCAGAGCAGTACTTC.